The next 18 T cell receptor beta chains were all read from a single sample in a study of shared clonotypes between healthy human individuals. The assay was immunoSEQ multiplex PCR, and TCRdb's table has in-frame clones only and misses some. The sample includes roughly 760,000 clones, approximately 74% of them seen just once. The sequenced material came from memory CD4+ T cells sorted from blood. Subset specified: CD45RA-negative fraction. The receptors come from a woman in her twenties or thirties in good health.

This clone was seen more than once but under ten times. CDR3 region: CASSLEAASGTSYEQYF. DNA for the CDR3: TGCGCCAGCAGCTTGGAGGCGGCTAGCGGGACTTCCTACGAGCAGTACTTC. The chain combines TRBV5-1 with TRBJ2-7, with TRBD2 identical over 9 bases. The ends lost 0 bases at V and 1 base at J; junction bases unmatched: 8. Germline V gene data show CDR1 as SGHRS and CDR2 as YFSETQ. The CDR3 totals 17 residues.

The chain links TRBV19 to TRBJ2-1; D gene uncertain. V lost 3 bases to trimming and J lost 9 bases, with 12 bases between them. The CDR3 sequence is 13 residues long. Germline V gene lookup returns CDR1 LNHDA and CDR2 SQIVND (reference sequence). DNA of the CDR3: TGTGCCAGTAGTATGCAACGGACGGGTGAGCAGTTCTTC. This gives the protein CASSMQRTGEQFF.

The chain carries TRBV20-1 and TRBJ2-3; no clear D. This CDR3 has 11 amino acids. The V end was cut by 5 bases, the J end by 7 bases, with 10 bases between. Germline CDR1 reads DFQATT; CDR2 reads SNEGSKA (reference sequence). The CDR3 DNA sequence: TGCAGTGCTCCCCGGGCCAATACGCAGTATTTT. It codes for CSAPRANTQYF.

The J gene is TRBJ1-1, the V gene TRBV6-4; D is undetermined. The germline V gene encodes CDR1 MRHNA and CDR2 SNTAGT. V was cut by 5 bases and J by 2 bases, with 9 bases left in between. The CDR3 is 13 amino acids. Written as DNA, the CDR3 is TGTGCCAGCAGTCACACTGTAAACACTGAAGCTTTCTTT. This sequence encodes CASSHTVNTEAFF.

J is TRBJ2-2 and V is TRBV7-2; D call uncertain. Trimming removed 5 bases at V and 3 bases at J, with 10 bases between. This CDR3 is built from 14 residues. Germline V CDR1 and CDR2: SGHTA, FQGNSA. CDR3 sequence: CASSRRSDTGELFF. The CDR3 DNA is TGTGCCAGCAGCAGACGGAGCGACACCGGGGAGCTGTTTTTT.

This clone came up once. This chain uses TRBV19 with TRBJ2-1, with 12 bases matching TRBD2. Per the germline V gene, CDR1 is LNHDA and CDR2 is SQIVND (reference sequence). V lost 7 bases, J lost 0 bases, and 16 bases stayed unmatched. CDR3 length: 20 amino acids. CDR3 sequence reads: CASNPSRLAGGLYSYNEQFF. Here the CDR3 DNA reads TGTGCCAGTAACCCCTCCAGGCTAGCGGGAGGGCTTTACTCCTACAATGAGCAGTTCTTC.

The chain is built from TRBV15 and TRBJ2-3; 8 bases fit TRBD1. V dropped 4 bases and J dropped 2; count of bases not matched to a gene: 5. This CDR3 contains 15 residues. The germline CDR1 and CDR2 sequences are LNHNV and YYDKDF (reference sequence). The CDR3 bases are TGTGCCACCAGCAATCAGGGACAGGCCACAGATACGCAGTATTTT. It yields the protein CATSNQGQATDTQYF.

In DNA form, the CDR3 reads TGTGCCAGTAGTCTAACAGGAGAGCGACAGAATGAGCAGTTCTTC. This codes for CASSLTGERQNEQFF. The rearrangement links TRBV19 to TRBJ2-1, with D perhaps TRBD1 (5 bases). The CDR3 length is 15 residues. Germline assignment: CDR1 LNHDA and CDR2 SQIVND (reference sequence). Trimming stripped 5 bases from V and 7 bases from J, with 18 bases between. Combining the CDR3 with reference TRBV19 and TRBJ2-1 gives the whole variable domain DGGITQSPKYLFRKEGQNVTLSCEQNLNHDAMYWYRQDPGQGLRLIYYSQIVNDFQKGDIAEGYSVSREKKESFPLTVTSAQKNPTAFYLCASSLTGERQNEQFFGPGTRLTVL.

V gene TRBV29-1 combines with J gene TRBJ1-1; 7 bases align to TRBD1. The CDR3 extends over 14 amino acids. V dropped 3 bases and J dropped 3; count of bases not matched to a gene: 7. Germline V gene sequence: CDR1 SQVTM, CDR2 ANQGSEA. The CDR3 spells CSVDETGLYTEAFF. CDR3 coding DNA: TGCAGCGTTGACGAGACAGGGTTATACACTGAAGCTTTCTTT.

This rearrangement joins TRBV19 to TRBJ1-4; 10 bases are shared with TRBD1. Germline loops: CDR1 LNHDA, CDR2 SQIVND (reference sequence). The CDR3 is 13 residues long. V lost 9 bases to trimming and J lost 8 bases; unmatched junction nucleotides: 6. CDR3 protein: CASRDRGVEKLFF. CDR3 nucleotides: TGTGCCAGCAGGGACAGGGGTGTGGAAAAACTGTTTTTT.

CDR3 residues: CASSPNLGLADHNEQFF. CDR3 DNA sequence: TGTGCCAGCAGCCCCAATTTGGGACTAGCCGATCACAATGAGCAGTTCTTC. The rearrangement uses TRBV5-6 and TRBJ2-1; 9 bases line up with TRBD2. The CDR3 has 17 residues. The J segment lost 5 bases and the V segment lost 4 bases, leaving 13 bases of the junction unmatched. Germline-derived CDR1 and CDR2 are SGHDT and YYEEEE.

The chain uses TRBV2 and TRBJ2-1, with TRBD2 as a possible D gene (5 bases). Looked up from germline, CDR1 is SNHLY and CDR2 is FYNNEI. V gave up 4 bases and J gave up 6 bases, with 19 bases separating them. The CDR3 is 16 residues long. The CDR3 DNA sequence: TGTGCCAGCAGTGTGAGGGCTCGGGGAGCCTCCAATGAGCAGTTCTTC. Protein sequence: CASSVRARGASNEQFF.

The gene calls are TRBV2 and TRBJ1-2, with 9 bases identical to TRBD1. The CDR3 is 15 amino acids. V dropped 7 bases and J dropped 7; count of bases not matched to a gene: 13. Germline lookup yields CDR1 SNHLY and CDR2 FYNNEI. The CDR3 sequence is CASKGMTGGEAGYTF. Here the CDR3 DNA reads TGTGCCAGCAAAGGGATGACAGGGGGGGAGGCTGGCTACACCTTC.

The chain combines TRBV19 with TRBJ1-2; maybe TRBD1 (6 bases). Germline CDR1 is LNHDA and CDR2 is SQIVND (reference sequence). The CDR3 totals 16 residues. V lost 3 bases and J 7 bases, leaving 21 bases between the germline ends. The CDR3 DNA reads TGTGCCAGTAGTATGAAGGGGGGCCTTATCGGAGCTGGCTACACCTTC. It encodes CASSMKGGLIGAGYTF.

CDR3 sequence: CASSLQGSTNEKLFF. CDR3 nucleotide sequence: TGTGCCAGCAGTTTACAGGGTTCAACTAATGAAAAACTGTTTTTT. V gene TRBV28 combines with J gene TRBJ1-4; a possible D gene is TRBD1 (5 bases). With 2 bases removed from V and 0 bases from J, the gap between germline ends came to 7 bases. The V gene's germline CDR1 is MDHEN and CDR2 SYDVKM. CDR3 length: 15 amino acids. Full variable domain (remainder filled in from reference TRBV28 and TRBJ1-4): DVKVTQSSRYLVKRTGEKVFLECVQDMDHENMFWYRQDPGLGLRLIYFSYDVKMKEKGDIPEGYSVSREKKERFSLILESASTNQTSMYLCASSLQGSTNEKLFFGSGTQLSVL.

Comment on this clone: A much bigger clone sits one base away, suggesting this may be a read error. The V gene is TRBV29-1, the J gene TRBJ2-7, with TRBD2 as a possible D gene (5 bases). Trimming took off 4 bases at V and 3 bases at J, with 13 bases between the two ends. Germline V gives CDR1 SQVTM, CDR2 ANQGSEA. This CDR3 comprises 13 residues. CDR3 in DNA: TGCAGCGTTGCCCAGGCGGGTGGCTACGAGCAGTACTTC. Protein product: CSVAQAGGYEQYF.

The chain couples TRBV27 to TRBJ2-7, with 13 bases matching TRBD2. The CDR3 is 14 residues long. Unmatched junction bases numbered 3, after V lost 4 bases and J lost 6 bases. Per germline, CDR1 MNHEY and CDR2 SMNVEV (reference sequence). CDR3 loop: CASSSGLAGSEQYF. The CDR3 nucleotides read TGTGCCAGCAGTTCGGGACTAGCGGGGAGCGAGCAGTACTTC.

This clone was seen only a few times. The chain uses TRBV11-2 and TRBJ2-7, with TRBD2 matching over 11 bases. CDR1 and CDR2 (germline): SGHAT, FQNNGV. CDR3 length equals 16 residues. V lost 5 bases, J lost 3 bases, and 9 bases stayed unmatched. This chain's CDR3 is CASSRQGLAAGYEQYF. In DNA form, the CDR3 reads TGTGCCAGCAGCCGCCAGGGACTAGCGGCAGGCTACGAGCAGTACTTC.